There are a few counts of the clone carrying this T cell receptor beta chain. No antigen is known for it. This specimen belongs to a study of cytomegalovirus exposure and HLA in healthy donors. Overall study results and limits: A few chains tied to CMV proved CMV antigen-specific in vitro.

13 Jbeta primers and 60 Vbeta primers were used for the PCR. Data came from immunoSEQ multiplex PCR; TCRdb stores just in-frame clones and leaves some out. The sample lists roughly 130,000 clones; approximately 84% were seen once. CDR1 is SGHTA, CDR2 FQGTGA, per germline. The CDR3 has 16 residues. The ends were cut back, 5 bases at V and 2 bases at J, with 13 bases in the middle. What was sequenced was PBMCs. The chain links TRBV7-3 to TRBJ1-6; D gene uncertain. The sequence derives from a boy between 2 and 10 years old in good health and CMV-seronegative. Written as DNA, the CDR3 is TGTGCCAGCAGCCCGCTGGAGGGAGCCTATAATTCACCCCTCCACTTT. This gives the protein CASSPLEGAYNSPLHF.